Detailed here is one TCR beta chain. The antigen is undetermined. Reverse transcription of extracted RNA yielded cDNA, which provided the sequencing template. The data were produced by immunoSEQ multiplex PCR, yet TCRdb's version contains in-frame clones alone and is incomplete. The table has about 200,000 clones, 60% seen once. Treatment given: oral pan-JAK inhibitor, 5-10 mg twice daily. Lesional scalp punch biopsies and peripheral blood were collected from alopecia areata patients. V was clipped by 2 bases and J by 4 bases, with 12 bases between them. In germline, CDR1 is GTSNPN, CDR2 SVGIG (reference sequence). This CDR3 has 14 amino acids. The sample belongs to a study of CD8+ T cells in alopecia areata. Points from the study as a whole: On tofacitinib, scalp clonality and expanded CD8+ clones among top 100 fell significantly.

The TCR originated in a human donor with alopecia areata. V and J are TRBV30 and TRBJ2-1; weak D call: TRBD1 (5 bases). The sample in question was CD4+ T cells sorted from blood, obtained at week 4, from a patient treated with tofacitinib. The CDR3 loop reads CAWSNRIQYNEQFF. The CDR3 DNA reads TGTGCCTGGAGTAACAGGATTCAATACAATGAGCAGTTCTTC.